This is a list of T cell receptor beta chains from one sample in a study of shared clonotypes between healthy human individuals. Sequenced by immunoSEQ multiplex PCR; TCRdb stores in-frame clones only, minus some. The table records some 500,000 clones, 95% to 96% of them present only once. Sequenced sample: naive CD4+ T cells sorted from blood. The receptors were sampled from a woman in her twenties or thirties in good health. Each CDR3 is given with its conserved first and last residue. D genes are given only for firm matches. Clone size is given for some rows only: seen once, a few or many times, or a class if the clone is expanded.

j_call	v_call	d_call	clone_size	cdr3_nt	cdr3_aa
TRBJ2-7	TRBV11-3	TRBD2	.	TGTGCCAGCAGCTTAGACAAGGCCGGGAGGCGGTACTTC	CASSLDKAGRRYF
TRBJ1-2	TRBV28	.	.	TGTGCCAGCAGTTCGGCCCCGCCCACGGACCACTATGGCTACACCTTC	CASSSAPPTDHYGYTF
TRBJ2-1	TRBV10-3	.	.	TGTGCCATCAGTGAGTCCCTGGCGGGATTCTACAATGAGCAGTTCTTC	CAISESLAGFYNEQFF
TRBJ1-4	TRBV4-2	.	.	TGTGCCAGCAGCCAAGATCGTGAAAAACTGTTTTTT	CASSQDREKLFF
TRBJ2-1	TRBV6-5	.	.	TGTGCCAGCAGAGGGGGACTAAGCGGCTACAATGAGCAGTTCTTC	CASRGGLSGYNEQFF
TRBJ2-3	TRBV4-1	.	.	TGCGCCAGCAGCCCCGTCAAGCGGTCCACAGATACGCAGTATTTT	CASSPVKRSTDTQYF
TRBJ2-2	TRBV10-3	.	.	TGTGCCATCAGTGCGGGACACGCGAACACCGGGGAGCTGTTTTTT	CAISAGHANTGELFF
TRBJ1-5	TRBV18	.	.	TGTGCCAGCTCACCAGGTAGTAGGGAGGGGAGGTATAGCAATCAGCCCCAGCATTTT	CASSPGSREGRYSNQPQHF
TRBJ1-1	TRBV10-3	.	.	TGTGCCATCAAGCTTCGGGAGGCGGACACTGAAGCTTTCTTT	CAIKLREADTEAFF
TRBJ2-1	TRBV27	.	.	TGTGCCAGCAGTCCCTTGGGGGCGTCAACCTCCTACAATGAGCAGTTCTTC	CASSPLGASTSYNEQFF
TRBJ1-4	TRBV5-1	.	.	TGCGCCAGCAGCCCGGATTACGAAAAACTGTTTTTT	CASSPDYEKLFF
TRBJ2-3	TRBV13	.	.	TGTGCCAGCAGCCTTAGGCCCACGGGGTACTACGGCACAGATACGCAGTATTTT	CASSLRPTGYYGTDTQYF
TRBJ2-3	TRBV27	TRBD2	.	TGTGCCAGCATGCGGGACTACAGCACAGATACGCAGTATTTT	CASMRDYSTDTQYF
TRBJ1-1	TRBV28	.	.	TGTGCCAGCAGTAGGACAGATTTGAACACTGAAGCTTTCTTT	CASSRTDLNTEAFF
TRBJ2-1	TRBV10-3	.	.	TGTGCCATCAGGGAACTCTCCTACAATGAGCAGTTCTTC	CAIRELSYNEQFF
TRBJ1-2	TRBV27	.	.	TGTGCCAGCAGTTTATCCTTGGGGGCGCGTGGCTACACCTTC	CASSLSLGARGYTF
TRBJ2-3	TRBV5-1	.	.	TGCGCCAGCAGCTTGGGCATCGCGGGCTTCACAGATACGCAGTATTTT	CASSLGIAGFTDTQYF
TRBJ1-2	TRBV5-1	.	.	TGCGCCAGCAGCTTGCTGGTTCAGGGAAGTGGCTACACCTTC	CASSLLVQGSGYTF
TRBJ2-5	TRBV19	TRBD2	.	TGTGCCAGTAGTATCACTAGCGACCTTGCGGGAGAGACCCAGTACTTC	CASSITSDLAGETQYF
TRBJ2-7	TRBV6-1	TRBD2	.	TGTGCCAGCAGGGAACTAGCGGGAGGCACCTACGAGCAGTACTTC	CASRELAGGTYEQYF
TRBJ2-1	TRBV18	TRBD2	.	TGTGCCAGCTCGCACGGGATAGCGGGAGGGCCCTATGAGCAGTTCTTC	CASSHGIAGGPYEQFF
TRBJ1-1	TRBV28	.	once	TGTGCCAGCCTTAGGATGAACACTGAAGCTTTCTTT	CASLRMNTEAFF
TRBJ1-5	TRBV30	.	.	TGTGCCTGGTCAGCCGATGGCAATCAGCCCCAGCATTTT	CAWSADGNQPQHF
TRBJ2-1	TRBV4-1	TRBD2	.	TGCGCCAGCAGCCAAGGTGGGGCTAGCGGGAAGAATGAGCAGTTCTTC	CASSQGGASGKNEQFF
TRBJ2-3	TRBV5-1	TRBD2	.	TGCGCCAGCAGCTTTCGTGCGGGAGGCCACACAGATACGCAGTATTTT	CASSFRAGGHTDTQYF
TRBJ2-5	TRBV7-2	TRBD2	.	TGTGCCAGCAGAGCTTATGCGGGCGGGAGGGGTGGAGAGACCCAGTACTTC	CASRAYAGGRGGETQYF
TRBJ2-6	TRBV6-1	.	.	TGTGCCAGCAGTGCGGGCAGGCTGGGAGCCAACGTTCTGACTTTC	CASSAGRLGANVLTF
TRBJ1-1	TRBV7-2	.	.	TGTGCCAGCAGCATGGACATAGTGAACACTGAAGCTTTCTTT	CASSMDIVNTEAFF
TRBJ1-1	TRBV14	.	.	TGTGCCAGCAGCCCCCATGTGGGGGGTTTGGCTGAAGCTTTCTTT	CASSPHVGGLAEAFF
TRBJ2-5	TRBV6-6	.	.	TGTGCCAGCAGCTCCCATATGGGAGAGACCCAGTACTTC	CASSSHMGETQYF
TRBJ2-6	TRBV27	.	.	TGTGCCAGCAGGGGGGGCTCTGGGGCCAACGTCCTGACTTTC	CASRGGSGANVLTF
TRBJ1-4	TRBV7-6	.	.	TGTGCCAGCAGCTTAGATCACGTGTCAGTAATAGAAGGTAATGAAAAACTGTTTTTT	CASSLDHVSVIEGNEKLFF
TRBJ2-3	TRBV6-5	TRBD2	.	TGTGCCAGCAGTGGAAGCGGGAGGGAAACAGATACGCAGTATTTT	CASSGSGRETDTQYF
TRBJ2-2	TRBV7-8	TRBD1	.	TGTGCCAGCAGCCTCGGGACAGTCACCGGGGAGCTGTTTTTT	CASSLGTVTGELFF
TRBJ1-2	TRBV2	.	.	TGTGCCAGCAGTGAAACAAACTATGGCTACACCTTC	CASSETNYGYTF
TRBJ2-1	TRBV4-1	TRBD1	.	TGCGCCAGCAGCCGGAGAATCGGGACAGGGGGCGACGGGACGTACTCTGAGCAGTTCTTC	CASSRRIGTGGDGTYSEQFF
TRBJ2-7	TRBV5-1	.	once	TGCGCCAGCAGCTTAACTAGCCCCTACGAGCAGTACTTC	CASSLTSPYEQYF
TRBJ2-7	TRBV5-4	TRBD1	.	TGTGCCAGCAGCCAGGGACAGGGTCCCCTCTACGAGCAGTACTTC	CASSQGQGPLYEQYF
TRBJ2-7	TRBV9	TRBD2	.	TGTGCCAGCACGAGCGGGAAGAGCGACGAGCAGTACTTC	CASTSGKSDEQYF
TRBJ1-2	TRBV5-5	TRBD1	.	TGTGCCAGCAGCTTTGACGGGACAGGGGCAGGTGATGGCTACACCTTC	CASSFDGTGAGDGYTF
TRBJ2-7	TRBV7-9	.	.	TGTGCCAGCAGCTTAAACGGAAACTCCTACGAGCAGTACTTC	CASSLNGNSYEQYF
TRBJ2-3	TRBV5-8	.	.	TGTGCCAGCAGCTTGAGATTCGCAGATACGCAGTATTTT	CASSLRFADTQYF
TRBJ2-7	TRBV28	.	.	TGTGCCAGCAGTTTGGGGTGGTCCTCCTACGAGCAGTACTTC	CASSLGWSSYEQYF
TRBJ2-7	TRBV4-1	.	.	TGCGCCAGCAGCACGGGGCCTCGGGACGAGCAGTACTTC	CASSTGPRDEQYF
TRBJ1-2	TRBV23-1	TRBD1	.	TGCGCCAGCAGTCACCGGGACAGGGGCTATGGCTACACCTTC	CASSHRDRGYGYTF
TRBJ1-1	TRBV5-1	.	.	TGCGCCAGCAGCTTGGGGACACAGGGTACTGAAGCTTTCTTT	CASSLGTQGTEAFF
TRBJ1-1	TRBV18	TRBD1	once	TGTGCCAGCTCACCACAGACAGGGTTCGGCACTGAAGCTTTCTTT	CASSPQTGFGTEAFF
TRBJ1-5	TRBV18	.	few	TGTGCCAGCTCACCCAGGGGTAGCAATCAGCCCCAGCATTTT	CASSPRGSNQPQHF
TRBJ1-1	TRBV19	.	few	TGTGCCAGTAGCGGACGGGAGAACACTGAAGCTTTCTTT	CASSGRENTEAFF
TRBJ2-3	TRBV5-1	TRBD1	.	TGCGCCAGCAGCTCCACCCGGACAGGGAAAATTCAGGATACGCAGTATTTT	CASSSTRTGKIQDTQYF